The rows below give T cell receptor beta chains drawn from one sample of a study of response to subunit inactivated influenza vaccine. TCRdb re-analysed the RT-PCR reads in MiXCR, keeping a single row per CDR3 protein. Among around 540,000 distinct CDR3 sequences listed, 12% were seen once. The sample in question was PBMCs from blood, obtained on the day of vaccination. Source of these receptors: a middle-aged man who received an inactivated influenza vaccine. Both conserved end residues are part of each CDR3. The D gene is left open where the match is weak. Part of the rows lack a size; the others show once, few, many or a class for expanded clones.

d_call,v_call,cdr3_length,clone_size,j_call,cdr3_nt,cdr3_aa
NA,TRBV20-1,13,NA,TRBJ2-7,TGCAGTGCTACAGGGTTTTCTACCTACGAGCAGTACTTC,CSATGFSTYEQYF
NA,TRBV4-2,11,NA,TRBJ2-2,TGTGCCAGCAGCCACATGGCGGAGCTGTTTTTT,CASSHMAELFF
NA,TRBV7-9,14,NA,TRBJ1-1,TGTGCCAGCAGCCACCTTGCTACCAACACTGAAGCTTTCTTT,CASSHLATNTEAFF
NA,TRBV3-1,15,few,TRBJ1-2,TGTGCCAGCAGCCCCCGCCCGGGGCTCGGGTATGGCTACACCTTC,CASSPRPGLGYGYTF
TRBD2,TRBV6-5,16,NA,TRBJ2-5,TGTGCCAGCAGTTACTCTAGCGGGGGGATCCAAGAGACCCAGTACTTC,CASSYSSGGIQETQYF
NA,TRBV4-3,16,many,TRBJ2-3,TGCGCCAGCAGCCAAGGTACCAGGGTCGGGCCAGATACGCAGTATTTT,CASSQGTRVGPDTQYF
NA,TRBV6-2/TRBV6-3,19,few,TRBJ2-1,TGTGCCAGCAGTAGAGGACAGGGTCTCGGCGGGGGGAACCACAATGAGCAGTTCTTC,CASSRGQGLGGGNHNEQFF
NA,TRBV12-3/TRBV12-4,13,many,TRBJ2-2,TGTGCCAGCAGTTTAGGTCGGGCCGGGGAGCTGTTTTTT,CASSLGRAGELFF
NA,TRBV27,13,NA,TRBJ2-7,TGTGCCAGCTCCAGTGACCCGGGTCGCGAGCAGTACTTC,CASSSDPGREQYF
NA,TRBV2,14,NA,TRBJ1-1,TGTGCCAGCAGAGGAGGGGTGAGGGGCACTGAAGCTTTCTTT,CASRGGVRGTEAFF
NA,TRBV12-3/TRBV12-4,13,NA,TRBJ2-7,TGTGCCAGCAGTTTAGCGCCGGCAAACGAGCAGTACTTC,CASSLAPANEQYF
TRBD1,TRBV4-3,15,few,TRBJ1-5,TGCGCCAGCAGCCAAGGGACAGGGGGCAGTCAGCCCCAGCATTTT,CASSQGTGGSQPQHF
NA,TRBV2,12,few,TRBJ2-7,TGTGCCAGCCGGCGAGTCTCCTACGAGCAGTACTTC,CASRRVSYEQYF
TRBD1,TRBV5-1,16,NA,TRBJ2-1,TGCGCCAGCAGCAGCACGACAGGGGGGCCCTACAATGAGCAGTTCTTC,CASSSTTGGPYNEQFF
NA,TRBV24-1,15,NA,TRBJ2-2,TGTGCCACCAGTTACGCCCCGGGGATTACCGGGGAGCTGTTTTTT,CATSYAPGITGELFF
TRBD2,TRBV7-9,15,few,TRBJ2-5,TGTGCCAGCAGCCCAGGGACTACCAACCAAGAGACCCAGTACTTC,CASSPGTTNQETQYF
TRBD2,TRBV5-1,15,few,TRBJ2-5,TGCGCCAGCGGAACTAGCGGGAATTCTCAAGAGACCCAGTACTTC,CASGTSGNSQETQYF
TRBD2,TRBV13,16,NA,TRBJ2-1,TGTGCCAGCAGTCGACTAGCGGGGGGGCGAAGGGATGAGCAGTTCTTC,CASSRLAGGRRDEQFF
NA,TRBV7-3,16,few,TRBJ2-1,TGTGCCAGCAGCCTATACTCCGGAACCCTAGTACATGAGCAGTTCTTC,CASSLYSGTLVHEQFF
TRBD2,TRBV5-6,19,few,TRBJ2-5,TGTGCCAGCAGCTTGGGACTAGCGGGCCACGGGCCCCTCCAAGAGACCCAGTACTTC,CASSLGLAGHGPLQETQYF
NA,TRBV20-1,14,NA,TRBJ1-1,TGCAGTGCTAGACCATTGACCAGGTACACTGAAGCTTTCTTT,CSARPLTRYTEAFF
NA,TRBV29-1,12,NA,TRBJ2-5,TGCAGCGTTCTCCGGCCCGAAGAGACCCAGTACTTC,CSVLRPEETQYF
TRBD2,TRBV28,17,few,TRBJ2-5,TGTGCCAGCAGTTACCCTCCCGGGAGGCCCTCCGGGGAGACCCAGTACTTC,CASSYPPGRPSGETQYF
TRBD1,TRBV10-3,14,few,TRBJ2-2,TGTGCCATTACCGGGACAGCGCTCACCGGGGAGCTGTTTTTT,CAITGTALTGELFF
NA,TRBV28,13,NA,TRBJ2-1,TGTGCCAGCAGCCCGACCCAGGTGGATGAGCAGTTCTTC,CASSPTQVDEQFF
NA,TRBV6-2/TRBV6-3,15,NA,TRBJ1-2,TGTGCCAGCAGTTACTCTGCCAGGGCGACCTATGGCTACACCTTC,CASSYSARATYGYTF
TRBD2,TRBV5-1,16,NA,TRBJ2-4,TGCGCCAGCAGCGTCACTAGCGGGAGGACGAGAAACATTCAGTACTTC,CASSVTSGRTRNIQYF
TRBD1,TRBV9,15,NA,TRBJ2-7,TGTGCCAGCAGCGTAGGTCCAGGGGGAATCTACGAGCAGTACTTC,CASSVGPGGIYEQYF
TRBD1,TRBV6-1,18,few,TRBJ1-3,TGTGCCAGCAGTCCGGGTGTCGGACAGGGGACATCTGGAAACACCATATATTTT,CASSPGVGQGTSGNTIYF
NA,TRBV29-1,13,few,TRBJ2-3,TGCAGCGTTGAGCCGAGGAGCACAGATACGCAGTATTTT,CSVEPRSTDTQYF
NA,TRBV24-1,13,NA,TRBJ2-3,TGTGCCACCTCCCGGGTTCCCACAGATACGCAGTATTTT,CATSRVPTDTQYF
TRBD2,TRBV4-3,17,NA,TRBJ2-1,TGCGCCAGCAGCCAAGAGCTAGCGGGAGGGCCCTACAATGAGCAGTTCTTC,CASSQELAGGPYNEQFF
NA,TRBV20-1,13,many,TRBJ2-7,TGCAGTGCCACCGGGACGGTAGCCTACGAGCAGTACTTC,CSATGTVAYEQYF
TRBD2,TRBV9,17,few,TRBJ2-1,TGTGCCAGCAGCACCGAAGGGAGGGTGCTGGGTTACAATGAGCAGTTCTTC,CASSTEGRVLGYNEQFF
TRBD1,TRBV20-1,15,NA,TRBJ2-1,TGCAGTGCTAGAACCGGGACAGTTTTCTACAATGAGCAGTTCTTC,CSARTGTVFYNEQFF
NA,TRBV7-9,17,NA,TRBJ2-4,TGTGCCAGCAACAAAATAACGGTGGAACGGGAGTTGGACATTCAGTACTTC,CASNKITVERELDIQYF
NA,TRBV4-2,17,few,TRBJ2-5,TGTGCCAGCAGCCAAGACGATATGGAGGGGATTAAAGAGACCCAGTACTTC,CASSQDDMEGIKETQYF
TRBD2,TRBV7-6,17,NA,TRBJ2-2,TGTGCCAGCAGCTTCATAGCGGGAGGAACGAACACCGGGGAGCTGTTTTTT,CASSFIAGGTNTGELFF
NA,TRBV12-3/TRBV12-4,13,few,TRBJ1-1,TGTGCCAGCAGTTTTTCCATCAACACTGAAGCTTTCTTT,CASSFSINTEAFF
TRBD2,TRBV5-1,18,many,TRBJ2-5,TGCGCCAGCAGCTTGCCCGCAACTAGCGGGGCGATCCAAGAGACCCAGTACTTC,CASSLPATSGAIQETQYF
NA,TRBV30,14,few,TRBJ2-3,TGTGCCTGGAGTGTACTCGGGGGAACAGATACGCAGTATTTT,CAWSVLGGTDTQYF
NA,TRBV5-1,16,NA,TRBJ2-6,TGCGCCAGCAGCTTCGATCCAGGCTCTGGGGCCAACGTCCTGACTTTC,CASSFDPGSGANVLTF
TRBD1,TRBV11-2,15,many,TRBJ2-1,TGTGCCAGCAGCTCTTTACGGGACAGGGTTAATGAGCAGTTCTTC,CASSSLRDRVNEQFF
NA,TRBV5-1,14,NA,TRBJ2-5,TGCGCCAGCAGCTCCTCAGGGGTCCCAGAGACCCAGTACTTC,CASSSSGVPETQYF
TRBD2,TRBV27,16,NA,TRBJ2-1,TGTGCCAGCAGTTTATTGGGGAGGGAGTCCTACAATGAGCAGTTCTTC,CASSLLGRESYNEQFF
NA,TRBV5-1,15,NA,TRBJ2-3,TGCGCCAGCAGCTTGGCAAGGCAGGGAACAGATACGCAGTATTTT,CASSLARQGTDTQYF
TRBD1,TRBV4-3,14,once,TRBJ2-1,TGCGCCAGCAGCCAGGGAACAGGGGCCCATGAGCAGTTCTTC,CASSQGTGAHEQFF
TRBD2,TRBV6-1,13,NA,TRBJ2-1,TGTGCCAGCAGTCCAGGTAGCGGGACTGGGCAGTTCTTC,CASSPGSGTGQFF
NA,TRBV5-6,15,few,TRBJ2-7,TGTGCCAGCAGCTTGGTGGGGGCCGCCGGGGTCGAGCAGTACTTC,CASSLVGAAGVEQYF
TRBD1,TRBV10-3,14,few,TRBJ2-7,TGTGCCATCAGTGTGGGGACAGGGTCCTACGAGCAGTACTTC,CAISVGTGSYEQYF
NA,TRBV20-1,12,NA,TRBJ2-3,TGCAGTGCCAAGGGGATTCGGGATACGCAGTATTTT,CSAKGIRDTQYF
TRBD1,TRBV30,17,NA,TRBJ2-4,TGTGCCTGGAGTCGGACCGGAAGGACAGGGTATAGTTACATTCAGTACTTC,CAWSRTGRTGYSYIQYF
NA,TRBV27,11,few,TRBJ1-5,TGTGCCAGCAGATCCCAAGGACCCCAGCATTTT,CASRSQGPQHF
NA,TRBV5-1,14,many,TRBJ2-1,TGCGCCAGCAGCTTGGGGGCGACTTACAATGAGCAGTTCTTC,CASSLGATYNEQFF